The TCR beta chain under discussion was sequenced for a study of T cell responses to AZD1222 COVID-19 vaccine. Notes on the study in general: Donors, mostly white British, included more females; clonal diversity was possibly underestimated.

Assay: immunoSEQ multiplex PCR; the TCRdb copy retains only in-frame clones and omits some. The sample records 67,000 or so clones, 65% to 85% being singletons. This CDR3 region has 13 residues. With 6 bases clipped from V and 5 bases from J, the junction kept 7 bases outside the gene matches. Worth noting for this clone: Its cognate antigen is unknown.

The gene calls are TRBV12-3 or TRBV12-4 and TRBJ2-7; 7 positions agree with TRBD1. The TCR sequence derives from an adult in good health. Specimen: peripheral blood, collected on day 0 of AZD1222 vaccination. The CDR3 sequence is CASSQGGADEQYF. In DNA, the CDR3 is TGTGCCAGCAGCCAAGGGGGCGCGGACGAGCAGTACTTC.